This T cell receptor (beta chain) was sequenced in a study of T cell changes during pregnancy in multiple sclerosis. Some clones are missing from TCRdb's copy, which holds only in-frame ones; the method was immunoSEQ multiplex PCR. The sample yields about 70,000 clones, roughly 94% seen once. The CDR3 is 14 amino acids. Looked up from germline, CDR1 is LGHNA and CDR2 is YNFKEQ. Trimming cost V 0 bases and J 7 bases, with 12 bases left between them. This receptor was obtained from a female donor with multiple sclerosis, enrolled in a pregnancy study. Sequencing was performed on peripheral blood, taken in the third trimester of pregnancy. This rearrangement joins TRBV4-2 to TRBJ1-2; no reliable D call. CDR3 bases: TGTGCCAGCAGCCAAGATCTGGGAGATCTTGGCTACACCTTC. It specifies CASSQDLGDLGYTF.